The 13 T cell receptor beta chains given below trace back to one sample, sequenced in a study of blood T cell repertoires in COVID-19. This table comes from immunoSEQ multiplex PCR, and its TCRdb copy is limited to in-frame clones, with some not included. The sample records about 120,000 clones, around 89% being singletons. Sequenced: peripheral blood. The receptors come from a man in his 60s with COVID-19, enrolled during active disease.

The J gene is TRBJ2-2, the V gene TRBV9; the match to TRBD2 covers 7 bases. CDR3 length: 16 amino acids. CDR1 and CDR2 from the germline V gene are SGDLS and YYNGEE. V gave up 0 bases and J gave up 0 bases; unmatched junction bases: 2. As DNA, the CDR3 is TGTGCCAGCAGCGTAGCTGGGACTACGAACACCGGGGAGCTGTTTTTT. This translates into CASSVAGTTNTGELFF. Filled out from reference TRBV9 and TRBJ2-2, the complete variable domain reads DSGVTQTPKHLITATGQRVTLRCSPRSGDLSVYWYQQSLDQGLQFLIQYYNGEERAKGNILERFSAQQFPDLHSELNLSSLELGDSALYFCASSVAGTTNTGELFFGEGSRLTVL.

The V gene is TRBV27, the J gene TRBJ2-1, with D perhaps matching TRBD2 (7 bases). The germline V gene has CDR1 MNHEY and CDR2 SMNVEV (reference sequence). Between the trimmed V and J ends, which lost 4 bases and 9 bases, there was a span of 31 bases. The CDR3 length is 19 residues. Here the CDR3 reads CASSSRPVFSGGRGVEQFF. In DNA form, the CDR3 reads TGTGCCAGCAGTTCCCGCCCCGTCTTTTCGGGGGGCAGAGGGGTTGAGCAGTTCTTC.

For the CDR3, the DNA is TGTGCCTGGAGTCGCCGGGACAGGGGGCGCGACGAGCAGTACTTC. The encoded protein is CAWSRRDRGRDEQYF. The genes are TRBV30 and TRBJ2-7; TRBD1 agrees at 12 bases. The germline gives CDR1 GTSNPN, CDR2 SVGIG (reference sequence). The CDR3 has 15 residues. V dropped 2 bases and J dropped 5; count of bases not matched to a gene: 7.

The chain is built from TRBV6-5 and TRBJ1-6, with D possibly being TRBD1 (5 bases). V was pared by 7 bases and J by 9 bases, with 16 bases between. CDR1 is MNHEY and CDR2 is SVGAGI in the germline V gene. The CDR3 has 14 amino acids. CDR3 DNA: TGTGCCAGCACCCTCCTGGGGGGAGGTTCACCCCTCCACTTT. Encoded protein: CASTLLGGGSPLHF.

J is TRBJ1-3 and V is TRBV9; 8 nucleotides align to TRBD1. The CDR3 consists of 15 residues. The junction had 2 bases not matched to a gene; V was cut back by 3 bases and J by 0 bases. Per the germline V gene, CDR1 is SGDLS and CDR2 is YYNGEE. This CDR3 reads CASSGQGFSGNTIYF. As DNA, the CDR3 is TGTGCCAGCAGCGGACAGGGGTTCTCTGGAAACACCATATATTTT.

Turning to this clone: This may be a read error: a much more frequent sequence differs by one nucleotide. The chain recombines TRBV9 with TRBJ1-2; D unclear. The CDR3 runs 12 residues. Germline V CDR1 and CDR2: SGDLS, YYNGEE. CDR3 bases: TGTGCCGGCAGCCACAGATCCTATGGCTACACCTTC. Its protein product is CAGSHRSYGYTF.

The V call is TRBV18, the J call TRBJ2-5; 8 bases map to TRBD2. CDR3 size: 15 residues. CDR1 and CDR2 from the germline V gene are KGHSH and LQKENI. Trimming at V came to 0 bases and at J to 3 bases, leaving 3 bases not matched to a gene. The CDR3 DNA reads as TGTGCCAGCTCACCACCTGCGGGGGGAGAAGAGACCCAGTACTTC. This gives the protein CASSPPAGGEETQYF.

The V gene is TRBV18, the J gene TRBJ1-1; tentative D call: TRBD1 (6 bases). Germline lookup yields CDR1 KGHSH and CDR2 LQKENI. There are 13 residues in the CDR3. V gave up 2 bases and J gave up 11 bases, with 15 bases separating them. CDR3: CASSPGANREAFF. In nucleotides, the CDR3 is TGTGCCAGCTCACCAGGGGCCAACAGGGAGGCTTTCTTT.

The genes are TRBV9 and TRBJ2-3, with 10 bases lining up with TRBD2. The CDR3 length is 16 residues. Germline trimming cut 0 bases from V and 4 bases from J; bases unmatched to any gene: 5. Looked up from germline, CDR1 is SGDLS and CDR2 is YYNGEE. Here the CDR3 DNA reads TGTGCCAGCAGCGTAGTGTCTAGCGGGGGTGCAGATACGCAGTATTTT. Translating gives CASSVVSSGGADTQYF.

This sequence joins TRBV5-5 and TRBJ1-2; 10 nucleotides agree with TRBD1. V dropped 4 bases and J dropped 7; count of bases not matched to a gene: 7. The CDR3 runs 14 residues. Germline V gene data show CDR1 as SGHKS and CDR2 as YYEKEE (reference sequence). The CDR3 DNA is TGTGCCAGCAGCAAGACAGGGGGCATCGGTGGCTACACCTTC. Amino acids: CASSKTGGIGGYTF.

The gene calls are TRBV6-1 and TRBJ2-2; TRBD2 agrees at 15 bases. The junction had 6 bases not matched to a gene; V was cut back by 4 bases and J by 6 bases. The CDR3 runs 17 residues. CDR1 and CDR2 from the germline V gene are MNHNS and SASEGT. CDR3 amino acids: CASSGTSGGARPGELFF. The CDR3 DNA is TGTGCCAGCAGTGGGACTAGCGGGGGGGCCCGTCCCGGGGAGCTGTTTTTT.

The gene calls are TRBV19 and TRBJ1-4, with TRBD1 matching over 9 bases. V was pared by 10 bases and J by 4 bases, with 13 bases of the junction left unmatched. Germline CDR1 LNHDA, CDR2 SQIVND (reference sequence). The CDR3 spans 16 residues. Here the CDR3 DNA reads TGTGCCACCAAGGGTTGGGGACAGGGTGGTAATGAAAAACTGTTTTTT. It codes for CATKGWGQGGNEKLFF.

The chain is built from TRBV10-3 and TRBJ2-5; 8 bases are shared with TRBD2. With 0 bases clipped from V and 3 bases from J, the junction kept 3 bases outside the gene matches. Germline CDR1 is ENHRY and CDR2 is SYGVKD. The CDR3 contains 15 residues. The CDR3 DNA reads as TGTGCCATCAGTGAGTCTAATAGCGGGGAAGAGACCCAGTACTTC. It specifies CAISESNSGEETQYF.